This T cell receptor (beta chain) derives from a study of blood T cell repertoires in COVID-19. The method was immunoSEQ multiplex PCR; TCRdb's version includes in-frame clones alone and lacks a portion of them. The sample lists 35,000 to 45,000 clones, around nine tenths occurring once. The V end lost 1 base, the J end lost 1 base, and 9 bases lay between the germline ends. Germline assignment: CDR1 SGHNT and CDR2 YYREEE (reference sequence). This CDR3 contains 14 residues. The specimen was peripheral blood. The chain carries TRBV5-4 and TRBJ2-7; a possible D gene is TRBD2 (6 bases). This sequence was found in a human donor in a cohort sampled during active COVID-19. CDR3 in amino acids: CASSLTEGSYEQYF. The CDR3 DNA sequence: TGTGCCAGCAGCTTGACGGAGGGTTCCTACGAGCAGTACTTC.